This T cell receptor (beta chain) was captured in a study of T cell responses to AZD1222 COVID-19 vaccine. Findings and limits, study-wide: In all cases, repertoires were sampled only after the peak T cell response. Increases in Spike-specific TCR breadth and depth were seen after two AZD1222 doses. Among the donors, most were white British and more were female, and clonal diversity was possibly underestimated.

Regarding this clone: What it binds is unknown.

TCRdb keeps only in-frame clones here, not all; method: immunoSEQ multiplex PCR. Seen here are about 97,000 clones, about 89% observed once, and the top ten hold around 6.9%. This TCR was recovered from an adult in good health. Sequencing was performed on peripheral blood, taken on day 0 of AZD1222 vaccination.

The CDR3 reads CASSQYNYGYTF. The CDR3 nucleotides are TGTGCCAGCAGCCAATATAACTATGGCTACACCTTC. The chain couples TRBV19 to TRBJ1-2; D is unclear. V was pared by 9 bases and J by 1 base, with 9 bases between. The germline gives CDR1 LNHDA, CDR2 SQIVND (reference sequence). The CDR3 is 12 amino acids.